The 28 T cell receptor beta chains presented below share a single source sample, sequenced in a study of early stage breast cancer tumors. Produced via immunoSEQ multiplex PCR; TCRdb's table is partial and in-frame only. This sample has 50,000 or so clones; roughly 83% occur once, and the top ten carry about 1.4%. Sequencing was performed on blood. The receptors were sampled from a person aged 45 to 59 with breast cancer.

This chain uses TRBV9 with TRBJ1-1; D perhaps matches TRBD1 (5 bases). CDR3 length: 13 amino acids. Between the trimmed V and J ends, which lost 5 bases and 1 base, there was a span of 9 bases. CDR1 is SGDLS and CDR2 is YYNGEE in the germline V gene. The CDR3 spells CASSRGGNTEAFF. The CDR3, as DNA: TGTGCCAGCAGTCGGGGGGGGAACACTGAAGCTTTCTTT.

The chain is built from TRBV7-2 and TRBJ2-2; the match to TRBD1 covers 7 bases. This CDR3 spans 14 amino acids. CDR1 is SGHTA, CDR2 FQGNSA, per germline. The junction had 0 bases not matched to a gene; V was cut back by 5 bases and J by 0 bases. The CDR3 nucleotides are TGTGCCAGCAGCGGGACAGCGAACACCGGGGAGCTGTTTTTT. It specifies CASSGTANTGELFF.

This chain connects TRBV5-4 to TRBJ2-2; no firm D call. Germline lookup yields CDR1 SGHNT and CDR2 YYREEE (reference sequence). The CDR3 spans 16 residues. With 0 bases removed from V and 3 bases from J, the gap between germline ends came to 12 bases. The CDR3 protein is CASSLGQRVDTGELFF. CDR3 DNA: TGTGCCAGCAGCTTGGGTCAACGAGTCGACACCGGGGAGCTGTTTTTT. The variable domain in full, completed from reference TRBV5-4 and TRBJ2-2, reads ETGVTQSPTHLIKTRGQQVTLRCSSQSGHNTVSWYQQALGQGPQFIFQYYREEENGRGNFPPRFSGLQFPNYSSELNVNALELDDSALYLCASSLGQRVDTGELFFGEGSRLTVL.

The chain combines TRBV6-5 with TRBJ1-1, with TRBD1 matching 9 bases. CDR1 is MNHEY and CDR2 is SVGAGI in the germline V gene. V lost 0 bases and J lost 4; bases outside the gene matches: 3. CDR3 length: 15 amino acids. The CDR3 loop is CASSYSGDRVTEAFF. The CDR3 coding sequence is TGTGCCAGCAGTTACTCGGGGGACAGGGTCACTGAAGCTTTCTTT.

J is TRBJ2-7 and V is TRBV27, with unresolved D. Trimming removed 5 bases from V and 6 bases from J, with 17 bases in between. CDR1 is MNHEY, CDR2 SMNVEV, per germline (reference sequence). This CDR3 contains 14 residues. The CDR3 sequence: CASSTNKGIAEQYF. The CDR3 nucleotides read TGTGCCAGCAGTACCAACAAAGGGATAGCCGAGCAGTACTTC.

A few counts support this clone. CDR3 in DNA: TGCGCCAGCAGCTTCCAGGACGGACGGTACTACGAGCAGTACTTC. It is translated as CASSFQDGRYYEQYF. The chain joins TRBV5-1 to TRBJ2-7; D is uncertain. The germline V gene encodes CDR1 SGHRS and CDR2 YFSETQ. The length of the CDR3 is 15 residues. V lost 2 bases, J lost 3 bases, and 15 bases lay in between.

V usage is TRBV18 and J usage is TRBJ2-5; D is unresolved. The germline CDR1 and CDR2 sequences are KGHSH and LQKENI. The CDR3 is 13 residues long. The V gene lost 1 base and the J gene lost 0 bases, with 3 bases spanning the gap. CDR3 loop: CASSPQNQETQYF. The CDR3 coding sequence is TGTGCCAGCTCACCACAGAACCAAGAGACCCAGTACTTC.

This sequence joins TRBV5-1 and TRBJ1-1; no definite D call. V gave up 0 bases and J gave up 0 bases, with 6 bases separating them. This CDR3 is 14 amino acids long. Germline CDR1 is SGHRS and CDR2 is YFSETQ. The DNA for the CDR3 is TGCGCCAGCAGCTTGGACTCTATGAACACTGAAGCTTTCTTT. It specifies CASSLDSMNTEAFF.

The chain combines TRBV7-3 with TRBJ1-1, with 8 bases that match TRBD1. Germline-derived CDR1 and CDR2 are SGHTA and FQGTGA. The CDR3 covers 15 residues. The J segment lost 4 bases and the V segment lost 5 bases, leaving 9 bases of the junction unmatched. The CDR3 sequence: CASSPDRDRSTEAFF. Here the CDR3 DNA reads TGTGCCAGCAGCCCCGACCGGGACAGGTCCACTGAAGCTTTCTTT. Complete variable domain (other parts from reference TRBV7-3 and TRBJ1-1): GAGVSQTPSNKVTEKGKYVELRCDPISGHTALYWYRQSLGQGPEFLIYFQGTGAADDSGLPNDRFFAVRPEGSVSTLKIQRTERGDSAVYLCASSPDRDRSTEAFFGQGTRLTVV.

As to this clone: Germline is not matched at one junction end, which may reflect a read error. V gene TRBV5-1 combines with J gene TRBJ1-4; a weak D match, TRBD1 (6 bases). The CDR3 is 15 amino acids. Per germline, CDR1 SGHRS and CDR2 YFSETQ. CDR3 sequence reads: CASSSRWDTTEKLFF. CDR3 nucleotide sequence: TGCGCCAGCAGCTCCAGATGGGACACTACTGAAAAACTGTTTTTT.

The CDR3 is CASSPPLSAGTGVRGYTF. In nucleotides, the CDR3 is TGTGCCAGCTCACCCCCCCTTTCTGCCGGGACAGGAGTAAGGGGCTACACCTTC. The chain combines TRBV18 with TRBJ1-2; 8 bases align to TRBD1. CDR3 length: 18 residues. Germline assignment: CDR1 KGHSH and CDR2 LQKENI. V lost 3 bases to trimming and J lost 8 bases; unmatched junction nucleotides: 20.

This chain joins TRBV6-5 and TRBJ2-7, with D possibly TRBD1 on 6 matching bases. Trimming cost V 5 bases and J 1 base, with 12 bases left between them. This CDR3 has 14 residues. The germline V gene has CDR1 MNHEY and CDR2 SVGAGI. Here the CDR3 DNA reads TGTGCCAGCAGTACTGACAGGAGGTCCTACGAGCAGTACTTC. This translates into CASSTDRRSYEQYF.

In its sample, this clone was seen once. The chain is built from TRBV7-8 and TRBJ2-3; D gene ambiguous. The CDR3 consists of 12 residues. V was shortened by 5 bases and J by 1 base, with 4 bases between the two germline ends. CDR1 is SGHVS, CDR2 FQNEAQ, per germline. The CDR3 region has the DNA TGTGCCAGCAGCACCCGCACAGATACGCAGTATTTT. This sequence encodes CASSTRTDTQYF.

There are a few counts of this clone. V gene TRBV7-9 combines with J gene TRBJ2-1, with TRBD2 matching 13 bases. There are 15 residues in the CDR3. In germline, CDR1 is SEHNR, CDR2 FQNEAQ (reference sequence). Trimming removed 4 bases from V and 8 bases from J; junction bases left unmatched: 5. CDR3 DNA sequence: TGTGCCAGCAGCTCCACTAGCGGGGGGGTGGATGAGCAGTTCTTC. Protein sequence: CASSSTSGGVDEQFF.

The genes are TRBV11-2 and TRBJ2-7; D might be TRBD2 (5 bases). Trimming cost V 3 bases and J 3 bases, with 15 bases left between them. Germline CDR1 and CDR2: SGHAT and FQNNGV. CDR3 length: 15 residues. CDR3 DNA sequence: TGTGCCAGCAGCTTTTCGGACGCAGCGGACTACGAGCAGTACTTC. Translating it yields CASSFSDAADYEQYF.

V usage is TRBV9 and J usage is TRBJ2-1; a possible D gene is TRBD1 (7 bases). Germline V gives CDR1 SGDLS, CDR2 YYNGEE. The germline V and J ends were trimmed by 0 bases and 0 bases, with 13 bases remaining between them. The CDR3 sequence is 17 residues long. For the CDR3, the DNA is TGTGCCAGCAGCGTAGACGGCGGGGACAGCTCCTACAATGAGCAGTTCTTC. Translation gives CASSVDGGDSSYNEQFF.

About this clone itself: At one end the junction does not follow the germline gene, possibly because of a read error. In nucleotides, the CDR3 is TGTGCCAGCAGGGGGGGACTAGCGAGCCCCCTGGACTTC. Its translation is CASRGGLASPLDF. The rearrangement joins TRBV6-5 to TRBJ2-7; 10 positions agree with TRBD2. Germline loops: CDR1 MNHEY, CDR2 SVGAGI. The CDR3 spans 13 residues.

The DNA for the CDR3 is TGCAGCGTTGAGGCTGGGACAGCTGGGGCGGGGGGCTACACCTTC. This codes for CSVEAGTAGAGGYTF. The rearrangement uses TRBV29-1 and TRBJ1-2; TRBD1 aligns across 7 bases. This CDR3 has 15 amino acids. The ends lost 3 bases at V and 8 bases at J; junction bases unmatched: 15. The germline V gene has CDR1 SQVTM and CDR2 ANQGSEA.

This chain links TRBV5-1 with TRBJ1-2; a weak D match, TRBD1 (5 bases). CDR1 and CDR2 from the germline V gene are SGHRS and YFSETQ. The germline V and J ends were trimmed by 0 bases and 4 bases, with 10 bases remaining between them. The CDR3 spans 14 residues. CDR3 bases: TGCGCCAGCAGCTTGGTGGGGGGTCTCTATGGCTACACCTTC. Translation: CASSLVGGLYGYTF.

V and J are TRBV27 and TRBJ1-1; no clear D. V was shortened by 0 bases and J by 5 bases, with 7 bases between the two germline ends. CDR1 is MNHEY and CDR2 is SMNVEV in the germline V gene (reference sequence). The CDR3 runs 13 residues. CDR3 coding DNA: TGTGCCAGCAGTTTATCGAAAGGGACTGAAGCTTTCTTT. Protein: CASSLSKGTEAFF.

The chain links TRBV7-9 to TRBJ2-5; no clear D. Per the germline V gene, CDR1 is SEHNR and CDR2 is FQNEAQ (reference sequence). The CDR3 has 15 amino acids. Trimming took off 1 base at V and 2 bases at J, with 11 bases between the two ends. The CDR3 nucleotides are TGTGCCAGCAGCTTAGTTAGGCCCCTACAAGAGACCCAGTACTTC. It translates to CASSLVRPLQETQYF. The full variable domain, rest sourced from reference TRBV7-9 and TRBJ2-5, is DTGVSQNPRHKITKRGQNVTFRCDPISEHNRLYWYRQTLGQGPEFLTYFQNEAQLEKSRLLSDRFSAERPKGSFSTLEIQRTEQGDSAMYLCASSLVRPLQETQYFGPGTRLLVL.

The V gene is TRBV5-6, the J gene TRBJ2-7, with D possibly TRBD2 on 7 matching bases. The CDR3 sequence is 15 residues long. V lost 4 bases and J lost 4, with 18 bases in between. In germline, CDR1 is SGHDT, CDR2 YYEEEE. CDR3 sequence: CASSPTGGRIYEQYF. The CDR3 DNA follows: TGTGCCAGCAGCCCGACCGGGGGGCGCATTTACGAGCAGTACTTC.

The chain joins TRBV9 to TRBJ2-3; D is possibly TRBD1 (6 bases). V gave up 4 bases and J gave up 5 bases, with 20 bases separating them. The CDR3 sequence is 16 residues long. Germline CDR1 and CDR2: SGDLS and YYNGEE. The CDR3 reads CASSQGGTRLQDTQYF. The CDR3 DNA reads as TGTGCCAGCAGCCAAGGGGGAACTCGACTTCAAGATACGCAGTATTTT. The full variable domain, completed using reference TRBV9 and TRBJ2-3, is DSGVTQTPKHLITATGQRVTLRCSPRSGDLSVYWYQQSLDQGLQFLIQYYNGEERAKGNILERFSAQQFPDLHSELNLSSLELGDSALYFCASSQGGTRLQDTQYFGPGTRLTVL.

The chain joins TRBV19 to TRBJ2-6, with D uncertain. The CDR3 runs 16 residues. The V end was cut by 1 base, the J end by 0 bases, with 7 bases between. Germline V lookup: CDR1 LNHDA, CDR2 SQIVND (reference sequence). CDR3: CASSIARPSGANVLTF. In nucleotides, the CDR3 is TGTGCCAGTAGTATAGCGAGGCCCTCTGGGGCCAACGTCCTGACTTTC.

V gene TRBV10-3 combines with J gene TRBJ2-3, with 13 bases matching TRBD2. The CDR3 totals 18 residues. Trimming cost V 6 bases and J 0 bases; bases outside gene matches: 9. Germline V gene data show CDR1 as ENHRY and CDR2 as SYGVKD. CDR3 DNA sequence: TGTGCCATCAGCCAACCGGGACTAGCGGGAACTAGCACAGATACGCAGTATTTT. Encoded protein: CAISQPGLAGTSTDTQYF.

This clone was observed a few times. V gene TRBV9 combines with J gene TRBJ1-2, with unresolved D. The germline V and J ends were trimmed by 0 bases and 8 bases, with 11 bases remaining between them. The CDR3 runs 13 residues. Germline CDR1 is SGDLS and CDR2 is YYNGEE. CDR3: CASSVDAVGGYTF. The CDR3 nucleotides read TGTGCCAGCAGCGTAGATGCAGTGGGGGGCTACACCTTC.

V and J are TRBV18 and TRBJ1-3; tentatively, D is TRBD1 (5 bases). The CDR3 length is 13 residues. V lost 7 bases to trimming and J lost 6 bases, with 13 bases between them. Looked up from germline, CDR1 is KGHSH and CDR2 is LQKENI. The chain's CDR3 is CASFAGPQNTIYF. The DNA for the CDR3 is TGTGCCAGCTTCGCGGGGCCCCAAAACACCATATATTTT.

This clone was counted once. The chain carries TRBV10-3 and TRBJ2-1; TRBD1 aligns across 10 bases. V shed 4 bases, J shed 5 bases, and the junction held 14 bases outside the gene matches. The germline gives CDR1 ENHRY, CDR2 SYGVKD. The length of the CDR3 is 18 residues. The CDR3 DNA follows: TGTGCCATCAGTGGGGACAGGGGTCTTTATAGGTCTGACAATGAGCAGTTCTTC. Translating gives CAISGDRGLYRSDNEQFF.